Below are 15 T cell receptor beta chains sequenced from a single sample in a study of CD8+ T cells in alopecia areata listed by TCRdb under 2018. Libraries were prepared through the immunoSEQ multiplex PCR assay. To provide template for TCR sequencing, every sample had RNA extracted and reverse transcribed into cDNA. The source is immuneACCESS, and TCRdb retained only in-frame sequences with V and J called. Part of the clones is not carried over; for the studies checked, unresolved V genes explain less than half of this, and the remainder is unexplained. For this sample the table gives 110,000 or so clones, of which 58% were detected only once. The top ten hold roughly 25% of the sample. Material for sequencing was NKG2D-low CD8+ T cells sorted from blood. This sample's cell subset or site label indicates: sorted CD8+ NKG2D-low blood T cells. The source of these receptors is a human donor with alopecia areata.

The rearrangement links TRBV18 to TRBJ2-3, with D possibly matching TRBD2 (6 bases). CDR3 length: 14 amino acids. Trimming left V 0 bases short and J 6 bases short, with 10 bases between. Germline CDR1 KGHSH, CDR2 LQKENI. The DNA for the CDR3 is TGTGCCAGCTCACCACCGTCGGGAGAGGATACGCAGTATTTT. Translating gives CASSPPSGEDTQYF.

This chain connects TRBV9 to TRBJ2-3; perhaps TRBD1 as D (7 bases). The germline V and J ends were trimmed by 1 base and 8 bases, with 20 bases remaining between them. Looked up from germline, CDR1 is SGDLS and CDR2 is YYNGEE. CDR3 size: 16 residues. CDR3 sequence reads: CASSVKEAGGRVTQYF. CDR3 in DNA: TGTGCCAGCAGCGTAAAGGAGGCAGGGGGGCGTGTTACGCAGTATTTT.

V and J are TRBV2 and TRBJ2-7; D is unclear. Trimming removed 10 bases from V and 2 bases from J, with 15 bases in between. Germline values: CDR1 SNHLY, CDR2 FYNNEI. This CDR3 has 13 amino acids. The CDR3 nucleotides read TGTGCCACCCCTCGTCTCGAAACCTACGAGCAGTACTTC. Translated: CATPRLETYEQYF.

The rearrangement links TRBV28 to TRBJ2-5; 10 bases fit TRBD2. Germline V gene lookup returns CDR1 MDHEN and CDR2 SYDVKM. V lost 5 bases to trimming and J lost 3 bases; unmatched junction nucleotides: 0. There are 13 residues in the CDR3. Here the CDR3 reads CASSTSGEETQYF. The CDR3 nucleotides read TGTGCCAGCAGTACTAGCGGGGAAGAGACCCAGTACTTC. The complete variable domain, with remaining parts taken from reference TRBV28 and TRBJ2-5, reads DVKVTQSSRYLVKRTGEKVFLECVQDMDHENMFWYRQDPGLGLRLIYFSYDVKMKEKGDIPEGYSVSREKKERFSLILESASTNQTSMYLCASSTSGEETQYFGPGTRLLVL.

This sequence joins TRBV28 and TRBJ2-5; possibly TRBD2 for D (5 bases). CDR1 is MDHEN, CDR2 SYDVKM, per germline. This CDR3 has 13 residues. V dropped 6 bases and J dropped 5 bases, with 13 bases sitting between them. The CDR3 loop is CASSHRGRETQYF. CDR3 bases: TGTGCCAGCAGCCACCGAGGGCGGGAGACCCAGTACTTC.

The chain uses TRBV20-1 and TRBJ2-2, with D uncertain. The CDR3 runs 10 residues. Germline loops: CDR1 DFQATT, CDR2 SNEGSKA (reference sequence). V lost 6 bases to trimming and J lost 7 bases, with 6 bases between them. CDR3 sequence reads: CSAHRGELFF. DNA of the CDR3: TGCAGTGCCCACCGCGGGGAGCTGTTTTTT.

J is TRBJ1-2 and V is TRBV28; the match to TRBD1 covers 11 bases. Trimming removed 4 bases from V and 3 bases from J; junction bases left unmatched: 10. CDR1 is MDHEN, CDR2 SYDVKM, per germline. The CDR3 is 17 amino acids. DNA for the CDR3: TGTGCCAGCAGTTCCGGGACAGGGGGAATATTGGACTATGGCTACACCTTC. Its protein product is CASSSGTGGILDYGYTF.

The rearrangement joins TRBV28 to TRBJ1-2; 7 bases line up with TRBD1. CDR1 is MDHEN, CDR2 SYDVKM, per germline. V lost 6 bases, J lost 1 base, and 8 bases stayed unmatched. The CDR3 has 15 amino acids. The CDR3 DNA reads as TGTGCCAGCAGATTACGACGGGACAGTAACTATGGCTACACCTTC. Amino acid sequence: CASRLRRDSNYGYTF.

This chain's CDR3 is CASSATSGRARTQYF. CDR3 DNA: TGCGCCAGCTCGGCGACTAGCGGGAGGGCCCGTACGCAGTATTTT. J is TRBJ2-3 and V is TRBV5-1; TRBD2 agrees at 14 bases. From germline, CDR1 is SGHRS and CDR2 YFSETQ. The CDR3 is 15 amino acids. Trimming removed 7 bases from V and 8 bases from J; junction bases left unmatched: 9.

V usage is TRBV6-6 and J usage is TRBJ2-1; maybe TRBD2 (5 bases). V dropped 5 bases and J dropped 2 bases, with 13 bases sitting between them. The germline V gene encodes CDR1 MNHNY and CDR2 SVGAGI (reference sequence). The CDR3 has 15 residues. The CDR3 sequence: CASSPRDATYNEQFF. The CDR3 DNA follows: TGTGCCAGCAGTCCACGGGATGCAACCTACAATGAGCAGTTCTTC.

This CDR3 reads CASSVNRDSSSYEQYF. The DNA of the CDR3 is TGTGCCAGCAGCGTCAACCGGGACAGCAGCTCCTACGAGCAGTACTTC. The gene calls are TRBV9 and TRBJ2-7; 7 bases match TRBD1. Germline V gene lookup returns CDR1 SGDLS and CDR2 YYNGEE. The CDR3 length is 16 residues. The V and J ends lost 2 bases and 0 bases, in that order; junction bases with no gene match: 8.

This chain links TRBV13 with TRBJ2-2; D possibly corresponds to TRBD2 (5 bases). The V gene lost 5 bases and the J gene lost 3 bases, with 7 bases spanning the gap. This CDR3 spans 13 amino acids. Germline CDR1 reads PRHDT; CDR2 reads FYEKMQ (reference sequence). CDR3 in amino acids: CASSRGYTGELFF. The CDR3 nucleotides read TGTGCCAGCAGCCGAGGGTACACCGGGGAGCTGTTTTTT.

The genes are TRBV23-1 and TRBJ2-3; tentatively, D is TRBD2 (5 bases). TRBV23-1 is designated an ORF whose function remains uncertain. V lost 1 base, J lost 8 bases, and 13 bases lay in between. The CDR3 contains 14 residues. The CDR3 DNA follows: TGCGCCAGCAGTCAATACCTGGACTCAGTTACGCAGTATTTT. It is translated as CASSQYLDSVTQYF.

The gene calls are TRBV27 and TRBJ1-5; a possible D gene is TRBD1 (5 bases). Germline CDR1 reads MNHEY; CDR2 reads SMNVEV (reference sequence). V shed 3 bases and J shed 3 bases, with 12 bases lying between them. The CDR3 is made up of 15 amino acids. CDR3 nucleotide sequence: TGTGCCAGCAGTTTCATATGGGGGAACAATCAGCCCCAGCATTTT. It encodes CASSFIWGNNQPQHF.

The chain combines TRBV2 with TRBJ1-2; no clear D gene. Germline V lookup: CDR1 SNHLY, CDR2 FYNNEI. V lost 4 bases to trimming and J lost 8 bases, with 8 bases between them. CDR3 size: 11 residues. The CDR3, as DNA: TGTGCCAGCAGTGGGAGCCTAGGCTACACCTTC. The encoded protein is CASSGSLGYTF.